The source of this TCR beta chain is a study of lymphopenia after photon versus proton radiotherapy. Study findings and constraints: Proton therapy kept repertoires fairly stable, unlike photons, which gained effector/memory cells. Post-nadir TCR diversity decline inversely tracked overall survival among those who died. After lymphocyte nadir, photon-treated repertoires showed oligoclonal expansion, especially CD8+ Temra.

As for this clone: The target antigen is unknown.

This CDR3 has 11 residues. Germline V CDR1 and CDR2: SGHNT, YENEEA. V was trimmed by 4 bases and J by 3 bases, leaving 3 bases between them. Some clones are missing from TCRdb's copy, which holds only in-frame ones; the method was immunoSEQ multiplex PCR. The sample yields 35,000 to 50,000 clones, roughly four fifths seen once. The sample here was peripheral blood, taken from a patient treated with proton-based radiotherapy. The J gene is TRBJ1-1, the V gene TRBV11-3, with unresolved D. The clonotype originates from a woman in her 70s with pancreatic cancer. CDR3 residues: CASSSDTEAFF. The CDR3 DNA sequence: TGTGCCAGCAGCTCTGACACTGAAGCTTTCTTT.